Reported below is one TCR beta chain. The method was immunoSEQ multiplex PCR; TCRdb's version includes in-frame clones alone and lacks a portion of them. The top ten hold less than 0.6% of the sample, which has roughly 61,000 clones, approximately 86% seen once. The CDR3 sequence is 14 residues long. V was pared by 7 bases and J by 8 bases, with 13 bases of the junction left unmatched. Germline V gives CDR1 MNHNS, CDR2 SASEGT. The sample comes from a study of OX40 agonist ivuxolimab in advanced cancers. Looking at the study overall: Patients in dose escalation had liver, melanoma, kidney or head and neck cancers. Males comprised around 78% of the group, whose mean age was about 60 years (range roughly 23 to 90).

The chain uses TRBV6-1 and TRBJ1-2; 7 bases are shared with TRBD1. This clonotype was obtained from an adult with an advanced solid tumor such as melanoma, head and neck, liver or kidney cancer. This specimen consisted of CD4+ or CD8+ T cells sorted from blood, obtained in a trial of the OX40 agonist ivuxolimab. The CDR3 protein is CASTRVGQTLGYTF. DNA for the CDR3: TGTGCCAGCACAAGGGTGGGACAGACATTGGGCTACACCTTC.